The present TCR beta chain was sequenced within a study of control samples from healthy donors and cancer patients. CDR1 is SNHLY and CDR2 is FYNNEI in the germline V gene. The CDR3 totals 14 residues. Trimming cost V 0 bases and J 7 bases, with 13 bases left between them. Using immunoSEQ multiplex PCR, the repertoire was profiled, and TCRdb retains in-frame clones only, with some absent. The sample records roughly 120,000 clones, 91% being singletons. The source is a woman aged 18-29 years in good health. The sample consisted of blood. The V and J genes are TRBV2 and TRBJ2-7; no definite D call. The CDR3 sequence: CASSEAMGSWEQYF. In DNA, the CDR3 is TGTGCCAGCAGTGAAGCCATGGGATCCTGGGAGCAGTACTTC.